The source of this T cell receptor beta chain is a study of Ad26.COV2.S vaccination and SARS-CoV-2 variants. The wider study: Donor allocation was to the COV1001 Ad26.COV2.S trial arm.

As to this clone: Its antigen is unidentified.

Some clones are missing from TCRdb's copy, which holds only in-frame ones; the method was immunoSEQ multiplex PCR. Among fewer than 400,000 clones listed, roughly 90% were seen once. The treatment is: roughly 20 received Ad26.COV2.S at low or high dose, single or two shots; several received placebo; per-sample allocation not given. All samples were drawn on day 63, counting from the first vaccine or placebo injection. Recruitment in Boston yielded a donor of adult age, 18-55 years. General study results and limits: Greater spike-specific TCR breadth was seen in vaccine recipients than in placebo recipients.

CDR3 length equals 17 residues. Germline V gene data show CDR1 as SQVTM and CDR2 as ANQGSEA. V lost 4 bases and J 6 bases, leaving 27 bases between the germline ends. This TCR was sampled from a person between 18 and 65 years old who received the Ad26.COV2.S COVID-19 vaccine or a placebo. This material consisted of peripheral blood, taken in a trial of Ad26.COV2.S vaccine versus placebo. J is TRBJ1-2 and V is TRBV29-1; no clear D gene. Written as DNA, the CDR3 is TGCAGCGTTGGAGGCGGCCCCTATAACTTACAAAGGGATGGCTACACCTTC. This codes for CSVGGGPYNLQRDGYTF.